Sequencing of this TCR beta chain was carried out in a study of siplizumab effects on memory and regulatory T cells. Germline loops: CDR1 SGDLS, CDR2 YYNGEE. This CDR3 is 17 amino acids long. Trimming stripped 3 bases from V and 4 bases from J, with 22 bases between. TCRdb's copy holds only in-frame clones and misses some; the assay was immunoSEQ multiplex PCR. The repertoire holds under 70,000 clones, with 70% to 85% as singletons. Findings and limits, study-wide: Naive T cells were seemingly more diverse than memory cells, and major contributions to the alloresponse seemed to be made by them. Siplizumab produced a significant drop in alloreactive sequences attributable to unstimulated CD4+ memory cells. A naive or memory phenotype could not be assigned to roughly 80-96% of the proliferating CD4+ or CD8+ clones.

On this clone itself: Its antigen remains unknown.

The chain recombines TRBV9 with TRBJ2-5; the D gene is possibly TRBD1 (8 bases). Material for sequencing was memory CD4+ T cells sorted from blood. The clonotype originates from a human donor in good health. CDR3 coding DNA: TGTGCCAGCAGCGCGGGGGGCCCGGGCCAGGGGGCAGAGACCCAGTACTTC. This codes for CASSAGGPGQGAETQYF.